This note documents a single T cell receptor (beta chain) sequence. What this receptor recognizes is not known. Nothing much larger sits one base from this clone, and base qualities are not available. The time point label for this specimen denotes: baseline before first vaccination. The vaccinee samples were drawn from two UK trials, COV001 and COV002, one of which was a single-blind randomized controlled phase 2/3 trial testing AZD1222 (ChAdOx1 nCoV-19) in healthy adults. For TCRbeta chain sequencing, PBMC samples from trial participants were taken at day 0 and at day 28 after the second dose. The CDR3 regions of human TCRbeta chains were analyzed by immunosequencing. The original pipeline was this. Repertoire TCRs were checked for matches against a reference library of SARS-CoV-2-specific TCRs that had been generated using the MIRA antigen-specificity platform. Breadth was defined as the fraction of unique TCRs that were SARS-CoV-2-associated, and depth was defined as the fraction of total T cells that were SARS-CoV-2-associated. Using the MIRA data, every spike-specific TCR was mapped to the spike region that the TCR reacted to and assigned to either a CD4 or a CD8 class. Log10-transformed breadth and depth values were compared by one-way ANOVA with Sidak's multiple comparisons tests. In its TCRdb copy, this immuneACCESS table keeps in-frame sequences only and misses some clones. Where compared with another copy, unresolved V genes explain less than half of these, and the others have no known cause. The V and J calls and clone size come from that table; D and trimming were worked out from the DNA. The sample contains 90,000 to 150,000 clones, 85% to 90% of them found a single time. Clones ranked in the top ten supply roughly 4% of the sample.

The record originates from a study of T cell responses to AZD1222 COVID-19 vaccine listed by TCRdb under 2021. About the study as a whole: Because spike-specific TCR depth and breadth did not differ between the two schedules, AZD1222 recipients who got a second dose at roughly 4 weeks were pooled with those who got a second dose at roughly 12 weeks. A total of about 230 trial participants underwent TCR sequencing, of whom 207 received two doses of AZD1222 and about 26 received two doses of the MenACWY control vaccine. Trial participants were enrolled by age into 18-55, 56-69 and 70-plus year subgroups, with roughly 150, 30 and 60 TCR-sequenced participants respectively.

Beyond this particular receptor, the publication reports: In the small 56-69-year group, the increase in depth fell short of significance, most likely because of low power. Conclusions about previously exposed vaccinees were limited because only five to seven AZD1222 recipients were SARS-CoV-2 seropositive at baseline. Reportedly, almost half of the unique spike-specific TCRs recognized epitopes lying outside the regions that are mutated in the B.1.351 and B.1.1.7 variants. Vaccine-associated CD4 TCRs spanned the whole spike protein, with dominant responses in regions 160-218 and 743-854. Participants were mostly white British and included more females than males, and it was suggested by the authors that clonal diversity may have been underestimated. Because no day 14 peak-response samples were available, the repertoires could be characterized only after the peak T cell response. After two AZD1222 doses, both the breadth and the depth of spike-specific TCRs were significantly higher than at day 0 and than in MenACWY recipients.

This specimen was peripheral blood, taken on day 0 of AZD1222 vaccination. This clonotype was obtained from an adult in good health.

For the CDR3, the sequence is CSVPGGPETQYF. The nucleotides are TGCAGCGTTCCTGGGGGGCCTGAGACCCAGTACTTC. The rearranged chain carries TRBV29-1 and TRBJ2-5; the D gene is perhaps TRBD1 or TRBD2, each of them matching over 6 bases. V is clipped by 5 bases and J by 5 bases, and the sequence between their germline boundaries is 12 bases long. In the germline V gene, CDR1 corresponds to SQVTM and CDR2 to ANQGSEA. The CDR3 starts with the cysteine, ends with the phenylalanine, and has 12 residues. Here the CDR3 DNA is all that survives: 36 bases in frame from base 1.